These T cell receptor beta chains were read from a single sample in a study of blood T cell repertoires in COVID-19. Profiling relied on immunoSEQ multiplex PCR, and the TCRdb table lists in-frame clones only, not all of them. The profile shows about 250,000 clones, 70% to 85% of them singletons. Sequencing used peripheral blood. These receptors were obtained from a human donor with COVID-19, enrolled during active disease. The donor label of this sample is uncertain. Both conserved end residues are part of each CDR3. The D gene is left open where the match is weak. Clone sizes are given selectively: once, few, many, or a class where the clone is expanded.

V gene: TRBV2
D gene: NA
clone size: NA
J gene: TRBJ1-1
CDR3 DNA: TGTGCCAGCAGTGTACGGCAGGTTATGGCTGAAGCTTTCTTT
CDR3 protein: CASSVRQVMAEAFF

V gene: TRBV7-9
D gene: TRBD1
clone size: NA
J gene: TRBJ1-1
CDR3 DNA: TGTGCCAGCAGCCCCAGGACAGGGGGCAACACTGAAGCTTTCTTT
CDR3 protein: CASSPRTGGNTEAFF

V gene: TRBV9
D gene: NA
clone size: NA
J gene: TRBJ2-1
CDR3 DNA: TGTGCCAGCAGCGGGGGACCGGGAGACAATGAGCAGTTCTTC
CDR3 protein: CASSGGPGDNEQFF

V gene: TRBV19
D gene: NA
clone size: NA
J gene: TRBJ1-6
CDR3 DNA: TGTGCCAGTAGTATAGCCCAGGGGAGCTCCTATAATTCACCCCTCCACTTT
CDR3 protein: CASSIAQGSSYNSPLHF

V gene: TRBV29-1
D gene: NA
clone size: NA
J gene: TRBJ2-3
CDR3 DNA: TGCAGCGTTAGGGGAAAAGGCGGTTACACAGATACGCAGTATTTT
CDR3 protein: CSVRGKGGYTDTQYF

V gene: TRBV13
D gene: TRBD1
clone size: NA
J gene: TRBJ1-1
CDR3 DNA: TGTGCCAGCAGCTTAAGACAGGGGGCCTTTGAAGCTTTCTTT
CDR3 protein: CASSLRQGAFEAFF

V gene: TRBV12-3/TRBV12-4
D gene: NA
clone size: NA
J gene: TRBJ1-1
CDR3 DNA: TGTGCCAGCAGGCCCGACAGGAACACTGAAGCTTTCTTT
CDR3 protein: CASRPDRNTEAFF

V gene: TRBV2
D gene: NA
clone size: NA
J gene: TRBJ1-5
CDR3 DNA: TGTGCCAGCAGTGAACAGACAGGCAATCAGCCCCAGCATTTT
CDR3 protein: CASSEQTGNQPQHF

V gene: TRBV6-1
D gene: NA
clone size: NA
J gene: TRBJ1-5
CDR3 DNA: TGTGCCAGCAGTGAACTTTCCGGCGACAGCCAGCCCCAGCATTTT
CDR3 protein: CASSELSGDSQPQHF

V gene: TRBV3-1/TRBV3-2
D gene: TRBD1
clone size: once
J gene: TRBJ1-4
CDR3 DNA: TGTGCCAGCAGCCAAGACAGGGGGCTAGGAGAAAAACTGTTTTTT
CDR3 protein: CASSQDRGLGEKLFF

V gene: TRBV5-5
D gene: TRBD2
clone size: once
J gene: TRBJ2-7
CDR3 DNA: TGTGCCAGCAGCATACTAGCGGGAGGGGGAGAGCAGTACTTC
CDR3 protein: CASSILAGGGEQYF

V gene: TRBV7-8
D gene: TRBD1
clone size: NA
J gene: TRBJ2-1
CDR3 DNA: TGTGCCAGCAGCTTAGTGGGACAGGGGGCGAGGAATGAGCAGTTCTTC
CDR3 protein: CASSLVGQGARNEQFF

V gene: TRBV19
D gene: NA
clone size: few
J gene: TRBJ1-4
CDR3 DNA: TGTGCCAGTAGTATGAGCGGCGCAACTAATGAAAAACTGTTTTTT
CDR3 protein: CASSMSGATNEKLFF

V gene: TRBV29-1
D gene: NA
clone size: NA
J gene: TRBJ2-7
CDR3 DNA: TGCAGCGTGGGACACAGCTTCTCCTACGAGCAGTACTTC
CDR3 protein: CSVGHSFSYEQYF

V gene: TRBV7-2
D gene: TRBD2
clone size: NA
J gene: TRBJ2-7
CDR3 DNA: TGTGCCAGCAGCTGGGGACTAGCGGCCTACGAGCAGTACTTC
CDR3 protein: CASSWGLAAYEQYF

V gene: TRBV5-1
D gene: TRBD2
clone size: NA
J gene: TRBJ2-3
CDR3 DNA: TGCGCCAGCAGACCCTTACTAGCGGGAGGTACAGATACGCAGTATTTT
CDR3 protein: CASRPLLAGGTDTQYF

V gene: TRBV2
D gene: NA
clone size: NA
J gene: TRBJ1-2
CDR3 DNA: TGTGCCAGCAGCCCACAAAATAACTATGGCTACACCTTC
CDR3 protein: CASSPQNNYGYTF

V gene: TRBV12-3/TRBV12-4
D gene: TRBD2
clone size: NA
J gene: TRBJ2-1
CDR3 DNA: TGTGCCAGCAGCCCCCTAGCGGCCAATGAGCAGTTCTTC
CDR3 protein: CASSPLAANEQFF

V gene: TRBV11-3
D gene: TRBD1
clone size: NA
J gene: TRBJ1-1
CDR3 DNA: TGTGCCAGCAGCGGGGACAGAATGAACACTGAAGCTTTCTTT
CDR3 protein: CASSGDRMNTEAFF